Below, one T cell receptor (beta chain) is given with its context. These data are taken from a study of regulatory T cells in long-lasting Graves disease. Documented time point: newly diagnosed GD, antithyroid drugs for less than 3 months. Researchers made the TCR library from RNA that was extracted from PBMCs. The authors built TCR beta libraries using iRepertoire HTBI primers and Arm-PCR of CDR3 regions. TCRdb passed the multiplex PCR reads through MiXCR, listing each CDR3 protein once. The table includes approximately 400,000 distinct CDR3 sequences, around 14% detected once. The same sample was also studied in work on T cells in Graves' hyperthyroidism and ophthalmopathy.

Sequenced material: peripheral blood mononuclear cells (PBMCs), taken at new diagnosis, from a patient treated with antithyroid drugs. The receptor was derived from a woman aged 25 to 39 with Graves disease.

The CDR3 is CASSSTLGGSSYNEQFF. The CDR3 DNA follows: TGTGCCAGCAGCTCAACACTAGGGGGGAGCTCCTACAATGAGCAGTTCTTC. The rearrangement joins TRBV5-5 to TRBJ2-1, with D perhaps TRBD1 or TRBD2 (6 bases each). V lost 3 bases and J 0 bases, leaving 16 bases between the germline ends. The CDR3 sequence is 17 residues long. CDR1 SGHKS and CDR2 YYEKEE come from the germline V gene (reference sequence).